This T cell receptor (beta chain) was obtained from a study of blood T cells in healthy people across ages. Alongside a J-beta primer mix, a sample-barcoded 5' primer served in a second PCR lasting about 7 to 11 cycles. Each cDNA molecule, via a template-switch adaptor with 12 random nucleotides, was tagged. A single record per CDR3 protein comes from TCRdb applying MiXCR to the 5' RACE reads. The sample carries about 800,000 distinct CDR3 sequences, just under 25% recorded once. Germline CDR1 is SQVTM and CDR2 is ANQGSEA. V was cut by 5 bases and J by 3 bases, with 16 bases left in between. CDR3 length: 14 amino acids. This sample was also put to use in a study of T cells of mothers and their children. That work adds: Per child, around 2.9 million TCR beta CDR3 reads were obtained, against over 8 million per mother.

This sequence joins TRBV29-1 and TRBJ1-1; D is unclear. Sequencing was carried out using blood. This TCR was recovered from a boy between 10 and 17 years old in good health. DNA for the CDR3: TGCAGCGTTCCCGGGTACACAACATACACTGAAGCTTTCTTT. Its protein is CSVPGYTTYTEAFF.